This TCR beta chain was found in a study of siplizumab effects on memory and regulatory T cells. Overall study findings and caveats: Proliferating CD4+ or CD8+ clones, roughly 80-96% of them, lacked an assignable naive or memory phenotype. Fewer alloreactive sequences mapped to unstimulated CD4+ memory cells under siplizumab. Naive T cells were seen as more diverse than memory cells and as major alloresponse contributors.

About 10^5 TCR templates per sample were sequenced. Clones were sequenced by immunoSEQ multiplex PCR, and TCRdb holds only the in-frame ones, with some missing. Of fewer than 120,000 clones in the sample, 80% to 95% were seen once. This clone appeared once. The antigen is undetermined. J was trimmed by 5 bases and V by 4 bases; bases with no gene match: 11. Germline V gene sequence: CDR1 LGHNT, CDR2 FRNRAP. This CDR3 has 16 amino acids. This chain links TRBV12-5 with TRBJ1-5, with 7 positions matching TRBD1. Material for sequencing was CD4+ T cells sorted from blood. This clonotype was sampled from a human donor in good health. Written as DNA, the CDR3 is TGTGCTAGTGGTTCCTTGAAGGGGGCTCTTTATCAGCCCCAGCATTTT. Translated, it gives CASGSLKGALYQPQHF.